A selection of T cell receptor beta chains follows, all from one sample in a study of T cells in Graves' hyperthyroidism and ophthalmopathy. TCRdb analysed the multiplex PCR reads with MiXCR anew, one entry per CDR3 protein. The table shows roughly 290,000 distinct CDR3 sequences, with approximately 15% occurring only once. The specimen was blood. The receptor source for this set is a woman between 55 and 75 years old with Graves' ophthalmopathy. The conserved cysteine and the conserved F or W are not part of the CDR3 here. The order of the fields is V gene, J gene, CDR3 protein.

v_gene: TRBV6-1; j_gene: TRBJ1-2; CDR3aa: ASSPRAESYGYT
v_gene: TRBV7-9; j_gene: TRBJ2-7; CDR3aa: ASSLGAGGGEQY
v_gene: TRBV7-9; j_gene: TRBJ1-1; CDR3aa: ASSGEGRDGAEAF
v_gene: TRBV19; j_gene: TRBJ2-5; CDR3aa: ASRTNTAIQETQY
v_gene: TRBV27; j_gene: TRBJ2-1; CDR3aa: ASSFRDTRDEQF
v_gene: TRBV6-1; j_gene: TRBJ1-5; CDR3aa: ASRDQTGREGQPQH
v_gene: TRBV19; j_gene: TRBJ2-2; CDR3aa: ASSPRTGYRTGELF
v_gene: TRBV6-1; j_gene: TRBJ2-3; CDR3aa: ASSEARGQGPDTQY
v_gene: TRBV20-1; j_gene: TRBJ1-5; CDR3aa: SAILGGGQPQH
v_gene: TRBV18; j_gene: TRBJ1-2; CDR3aa: ASSPEGPTNYGYT
v_gene: TRBV6-1; j_gene: TRBJ1-2; CDR3aa: ATRLVDSRDGYT
v_gene: TRBV7-2; j_gene: TRBJ1-2; CDR3aa: ASSLGDSVYGYT
v_gene: TRBV5-8; j_gene: TRBJ2-7; CDR3aa: ASSLRGGRDEQY
v_gene: TRBV7-9; j_gene: TRBJ2-1; CDR3aa: ASSLEGGLAVNEQF
v_gene: TRBV5-1; j_gene: TRBJ1-2; CDR3aa: ASSLLGQDDGYT
v_gene: TRBV30; j_gene: TRBJ2-5; CDR3aa: AWSRGGEETQY
v_gene: TRBV2; j_gene: TRBJ1-6; CDR3aa: ASSTDGVGFSPLH
v_gene: TRBV6-6; j_gene: TRBJ2-7; CDR3aa: ASSYPRPGTGNGEQY
v_gene: TRBV7-9; j_gene: TRBJ2-5; CDR3aa: ASSFAGQETQY
v_gene: TRBV5-1; j_gene: TRBJ1-4; CDR3aa: ASSDSDRGTEKLF
v_gene: TRBV15; j_gene: TRBJ2-7; CDR3aa: ATSIWGTGTYEQY
v_gene: TRBV6-5; j_gene: TRBJ1-1; CDR3aa: ASTPRPMNTEAF
v_gene: TRBV12-3/TRBV12-4; j_gene: TRBJ1-2; CDR3aa: ASSSGYYGYT
v_gene: TRBV9; j_gene: TRBJ2-3; CDR3aa: ASSYPRASGGITDTQY